One sample yielded the 15 T cell receptor beta chains listed below, sequenced in a study of blood T cell repertoires in COVID-19. Assay: immunoSEQ multiplex PCR; the TCRdb copy retains only in-frame clones and omits some. The top ten clones hold around 19% of a sample with about 130,000 clones, 75% to 90% of them seen once. The sequencing sample was made of peripheral blood. These receptors originate from a woman aged 45-60 years who had recovered from COVID-19.

This chain uses TRBV5-1 with TRBJ2-7; D possibly corresponds to TRBD1 (7 bases). Trimming cost V 0 bases and J 0 bases, with 13 bases left between them. CDR3 length equals 16 residues. CDR1 is SGHRS, CDR2 YFSETQ, per germline. CDR3 in amino acids: CASSLGAGTASYEQYF. DNA for the CDR3: TGCGCCAGCAGCTTGGGGGCGGGGACAGCCTCCTACGAGCAGTACTTC.

This clone was counted once. The CDR3: CASRIQGNTEAFF. The CDR3 DNA is TGCGCCAGCAGGATACAGGGAAACACTGAAGCTTTCTTT. The rearrangement links TRBV5-1 to TRBJ1-1, with a tentative D call TRBD1 (6 bases). Germline assignment: CDR1 SGHRS and CDR2 YFSETQ. V was trimmed by 5 bases and J by 2 bases, leaving 10 bases between them. The CDR3 consists of 13 residues.

The rearrangement uses TRBV3-1 (or the pseudogene TRBV3-2) and TRBJ2-7; D is possibly TRBD1 (7 bases). The CDR3 sequence is 15 residues long. The germline V gene has CDR1 LGHDT and CDR2 YNNKEL (reference sequence). V was clipped by 0 bases and J by 5 bases, with 14 bases between them. As DNA, the CDR3 is TGTGCCAGCAGCCAAGACCGGCAGGGGGGTGACGAGCAGTACTTC. Amino acids: CASSQDRQGGDEQYF.

The V gene is TRBV20-1, the J gene TRBJ1-1, with 7 bases fitting TRBD1. Germline CDR1 reads DFQATT; CDR2 reads SNEGSKA (reference sequence). J gave up 11 bases and V 1 base, and 4 bases lay outside the gene matches. This CDR3 has 11 residues. The CDR3 sequence: CSARGQGEAFF. The CDR3 DNA is TGCAGTGCTAGAGGACAGGGAGAGGCTTTCTTT.

This chain uses TRBV7-2 with TRBJ1-2, with TRBD1 identical over 9 bases. The trim removed 1 base at V and 8 bases at J, leaving 14 bases unmatched. The CDR3 length is 17 residues. The germline CDR1 and CDR2 sequences are SGHTA and FQGNSA. CDR3 DNA sequence: TGTGCCAGCAGCTTAGAAGTGGGGACAGGGAGGGTGAGGGGCTACACCTTC. Its protein is CASSLEVGTGRVRGYTF.

The chain employs TRBV5-4 and TRBJ2-1; TRBD1 matches at 7 bases. J lost 4 bases, V lost 4 bases, and 11 bases had no gene match. CDR1 SGHNT and CDR2 YYREEE come from the germline V gene (reference sequence). CDR3 length equals 16 residues. CDR3 sequence (DNA): TGTGCCAGCAGCCCCCGACAGGGCGGAGCGTACAATGAGCAGTTCTTC. The encoded protein is CASSPRQGGAYNEQFF. The full variable domain, its missing parts supplied by reference TRBV5-4 and TRBJ2-1, is ETGVTQSPTHLIKTRGQQVTLRCSSQSGHNTVSWYQQALGQGPQFIFQYYREEENGRGNFPPRFSGLQFPNYSSELNVNALELDDSALYLCASSPRQGGAYNEQFFGPGTRLTVL.

This chain connects TRBV4-2 to TRBJ2-3; 7 bases match TRBD2. The CDR3 contains 18 residues. V shed 0 bases and J 5 bases; nucleotides not matched to a gene: 14. Germline CDR1 LGHNA, CDR2 YNFKEQ. The chain's CDR3 is CASSQDLGVRGSGDTQYF. The CDR3, as DNA: TGTGCCAGCAGCCAAGATTTGGGCGTGCGGGGGTCTGGAGATACGCAGTATTTT.

The chain is built from TRBV12-3 or TRBV12-4 and TRBJ1-5, with D unresolved. This CDR3 comprises 13 residues. V dropped 10 bases and J dropped 4 bases, with 14 bases sitting between them. The CDR3 region is CATSFRLNQPQHF. The DNA of the CDR3 is TGTGCCACCTCATTCAGGCTAAATCAGCCCCAGCATTTT.

The chain carries TRBV3-1 (or the pseudogene TRBV3-2) and TRBJ1-1, with 7 bases lining up with TRBD1. With 2 bases clipped from V and 7 bases from J, the junction kept 4 bases outside the gene matches. Germline V gene data show CDR1 as LGHDT and CDR2 as YNNKEL (reference sequence). The CDR3 consists of 13 residues. The CDR3 bases are TGTGCCAGCAGCCAAACGGGACAGATTGAAGCTTTCTTT. Translating gives CASSQTGQIEAFF.

The rearrangement uses TRBV19 and TRBJ2-3, with 9 nucleotides matching TRBD2. V lost 4 bases, J lost 0 bases, and 14 bases stayed unmatched. CDR1 and CDR2 from the germline V gene are LNHDA and SQIVND (reference sequence). The CDR3 is made up of 19 amino acids. CDR3 loop: CASSTALSGRTLSTDTQYF. CDR3 in DNA: TGTGCCAGTAGTACGGCGCTCAGCGGGAGGACCCTTAGCACAGATACGCAGTATTTT.

The chain joins TRBV5-5 to TRBJ2-3; 11 positions agree with TRBD2. Germline trimming cut 4 bases from V and 4 bases from J; bases unmatched to any gene: 5. This CDR3 is 15 amino acids long. CDR1 is SGHKS and CDR2 is YYEKEE in the germline V gene (reference sequence). This CDR3 is CASSPLAGGSDTQYF. The CDR3 DNA reads TGTGCCAGCAGCCCGCTAGCGGGAGGATCAGATACGCAGTATTTT.

The sample holds one count of this clone. The V call is TRBV5-1, the J call TRBJ2-5, with 12 nucleotides matching TRBD1. V dropped 8 bases and J dropped 4; count of bases not matched to a gene: 3. The germline gives CDR1 SGHRS, CDR2 YFSETQ. The CDR3 runs 13 residues. CDR3 coding DNA: TGCGCCAGTGGGACAGGGGGCGCAGAGACCCAGTACTTC. This encodes CASGTGGAETQYF. The full variable domain, its missing parts supplied by reference TRBV5-1 and TRBJ2-5, is KAGVTQTPRYLIKTRGQQVTLSCSPISGHRSVSWYQQTPGQGLQFLFEYFSETQRNKGNFPGRFSGRQFSNSRSEMNVSTLELGDSALYLCASGTGGAETQYFGPGTRLLVL.

The CDR3 region has the DNA TGTGCCAGCACTACACTGGGCAACCCGACAGATACGCAGTATTTT. This codes for CASTTLGNPTDTQYF. The rearrangement links TRBV9 to TRBJ2-3; D ambiguous. Germline CDR1 reads SGDLS; CDR2 reads YYNGEE. Trimming removed 6 bases at V and 3 bases at J, with 17 bases between. This CDR3 contains 15 residues.

The rearrangement links TRBV19 to TRBJ2-2, with TRBD2 matching over 8 bases. This CDR3 has 16 amino acids. Trimming removed 4 bases from V and 5 bases from J; junction bases left unmatched: 9. In germline, CDR1 is LNHDA, CDR2 SQIVND (reference sequence). CDR3 DNA sequence: TGTGCCAGTAGTACCCCCTCCAGCGGGAGAACCGGGGAGCTGTTTTTT. It yields the protein CASSTPSSGRTGELFF.

V is TRBV11-3 and J is TRBJ2-1, with TRBD2 matching over 14 bases. The CDR3 sequence is 16 residues long. CDR1 is SGHNT and CDR2 is YENEEA in the germline V gene. After removal of 5 bases from V and 8 bases from J, the junction contained 8 bases not matched to a gene. CDR3 nucleotide sequence: TGTGCCAGCAGCCGCGGACTAGCGGGGGGTGGCGATGAGCAGTTCTTC. It encodes CASSRGLAGGGDEQFF.